This TCR beta chain is drawn from a study of T-cell memory formation after mild COVID-19 (dated by TCRdb to the early 2020s). Describing the broader study: TCR sequence clusters from the two donors were largely donor specific. Longitudinal TCRalpha and TCRbeta repertoire sequencing tracked T-cell clones expanding and contracting after mild COVID-19 in two donors. Two young, previously healthy adult volunteers made up the cohort, one male and one female. General findings and caveats noted by the study authors: Contracting CD4+ clones were located mainly in the CM and EM memory subsets, whereas CD8+ clones were found to be enriched in EMRA. SARS-CoV-2 specificity of the second-wave clones peaking on day 37 was not confirmed. Only a couple of mild cases were covered in the study, and larger cohorts including severe cases with pre-infection samples were considered necessary. Balanced CD4/CD8 phenotypes were observed for clones contracting from day 15 to 85, whereas a bias towards CD4+ was observed for a second wave of clones expanding from day 15 to 37. Some responding clones were found in pre-infection memory, which suggests that pre-existing cross-reactive memory T cells took part in the SARS-CoV-2 response.

Ficoll-Paque density gradient centrifugation was used to isolate PBMCs. CDR1 and CDR2 are read off the germline V gene as SNHLY and FYNNEI. The CDR3, from cysteine to phenylalanine, totals 14 residues. The retained sequence is limited to the CDR3, 42 bases, with the frame set at the first base. V drops 7 bases and J drops 0 bases, leaving 11 bases in between. Note on this clonotype: The antigen it binds to is not known. The sample holds no much larger clone one base away, and base qualities are not on file.

Sequencing instrument: Illumina NovaSeq 6000. TCRalpha and TCRbeta cDNA libraries were constructed by 5'RACE with constant-segment primers, with sample barcodes and unique molecular identifiers being introduced. Trizol reagent was used to extract RNA from every sample. Libraries were amplified in two PCR steps, with a second sample barcode and Illumina TruSeq adapters added in the second step. Sequencing of libraries was performed on an Illumina NovaSeq with 2 x 150 bp paired-end reads. In the authors' own workflow: The reads were demultiplexed and collapsed into UMI-guided consensus sequences using migec v1.2.7. Using mixcr v2.1.11, the UMI consensuses were aligned to TRA and TRB V and J templates and assembled into clonotypes. A clonotype was counted as expanded or contracted only if both edgeR and NoisET called the change significant, with noise models trained on biological replicates. For edgeR calls, a false discovery rate-adjusted p below 0.01 and a log2 fold-change threshold of 1 were applied. As an exploratory analysis of dynamics, max-normalized trajectories of the 1000 most abundant clonotypes were examined by PCA with hierarchical clustering. Each responding clone was given a CD4 or CD8 phenotype based on the CD4+ and CD8+ repertoires, which had been sequenced separately. Using fastp at Q25 and MiXCR, TCRdb reprocessed the public reads and kept productive beta chains. Rows with one shared CDR3 protein collapse into an entry with the most common genes and DNA. TCRdb assigned the V and J calls; the authors' analysis was not used. The sample yields about 340,000 distinct CDR3 sequences; 20% to 25% were counted once. The ten largest clones capture around 23% of the sample.

The sequence is built from TRBV2 and TRBJ2-3; confidence is insufficient to name the D gene. The sample taken for sequencing was PBMCs or a T cell subset sorted from them (not recorded which). The receptor was derived from a man aged 18 to 29 who had mild COVID-19 (a few samples of this study predate the infection). The sample titles of this study are shuffled in the database, so cell type and time point are left out; the donor was told from shared clones. The DNA reads TGTGCCAGCATCCTGGCACCTAGCACAGATACGCAGTATTTT. Its protein reads: CASILAPSTDTQYF.